This TCR beta chain was identified during a study of vaccination effects on CD4 cells after COVID-19. Study-level points and caveats: Recruitment yielded few convalescent patients, and the study had no early post-infection timepoints.

This CDR3 is 14 amino acids long. Germline V CDR1 and CDR2: LNHNV, YYDKDF (reference sequence). The ends were cut back, 5 bases at V and 1 base at J, with 9 bases in the middle. The method was immunoSEQ multiplex PCR; TCRdb's version includes in-frame clones alone and lacks a portion of them. The sample contains about 73,000 clones, roughly 73% of which appear only once. With regard to this clone: Its antigen is not identified.

When around 9 days of culture had elapsed, CD4+ T cells were isolated. Vaccine administered to participants consisted of two doses of either BNT162b2 or mRNA-1273. None of the vaccinated had previously contracted SARS-CoV-2, and their nucleocapsid antibodies tested negative. On both days 3 and 7, half of the culture medium was replaced with IL-2 medium. The sequencing used CD4+ T cells from PBMCs cultured without peptide, collected after COVID-19 vaccination. This receptor was taken from a human donor who received a COVID-19 vaccine. V and J are TRBV15 and TRBJ1-5; the D gene is possibly TRBD1 (5 bases). In DNA, the CDR3 is TGTGCCACCAGCCGGGAGGGGAGCAATCAGCCCCAGCATTTT. Translation gives CATSREGSNQPQHF.